This record covers a single TCR beta chain. What it binds is not known. A much bigger clone sits one base away, suggesting this may be a read error. The ends lost 5 bases at V and 0 bases at J; junction bases unmatched: 8. Germline V lookup: CDR1 SGHTA, CDR2 FQGTGA. CDR3 length equals 16 residues. This sample is drawn from a study of T cell repertoires in cytomegalovirus infection. Looking at the study overall: In public TCR beta signatures, there were indications of both CMV infection and matching HLA type.

TCRdb redid the calling of the reads with MiXCR, one entry per CDR3 protein. The data show a few hundred thousand distinct CDR3 sequences, about 15% seen once. General observations from the study: CMV carriers with the relevant HLA were identified by cumulative public TCR beta family frequency. In two of eight donors, the top clonotype was HLA-C-restricted CMV-specific.

The V gene is TRBV7-3, the J gene TRBJ2-3; TRBD2 aligns across 7 bases. The sequenced sample was CD8+ T cells from PBMCs. This receptor was obtained from a human donor in good health (CMV status not recorded). Some clones in this sample may be carry-over from other donors' samples. As DNA, the CDR3 is TGTGCCAGCAGCCCCGAGGGAGGGTCTAGCACAGATACGCAGTATTTT. It translates to CASSPEGGSSTDTQYF. Variable domain in full (rest from reference TRBV7-3 and TRBJ2-3): GAGVSQTPSNKVTEKGKYVELRCDPISGHTALYWYRQSLGQGPEFLIYFQGTGAADDSGLPNDRFFAVRPEGSVSTLKIQRTERGDSAVYLCASSPEGGSSTDTQYFGPGTRLTVL.